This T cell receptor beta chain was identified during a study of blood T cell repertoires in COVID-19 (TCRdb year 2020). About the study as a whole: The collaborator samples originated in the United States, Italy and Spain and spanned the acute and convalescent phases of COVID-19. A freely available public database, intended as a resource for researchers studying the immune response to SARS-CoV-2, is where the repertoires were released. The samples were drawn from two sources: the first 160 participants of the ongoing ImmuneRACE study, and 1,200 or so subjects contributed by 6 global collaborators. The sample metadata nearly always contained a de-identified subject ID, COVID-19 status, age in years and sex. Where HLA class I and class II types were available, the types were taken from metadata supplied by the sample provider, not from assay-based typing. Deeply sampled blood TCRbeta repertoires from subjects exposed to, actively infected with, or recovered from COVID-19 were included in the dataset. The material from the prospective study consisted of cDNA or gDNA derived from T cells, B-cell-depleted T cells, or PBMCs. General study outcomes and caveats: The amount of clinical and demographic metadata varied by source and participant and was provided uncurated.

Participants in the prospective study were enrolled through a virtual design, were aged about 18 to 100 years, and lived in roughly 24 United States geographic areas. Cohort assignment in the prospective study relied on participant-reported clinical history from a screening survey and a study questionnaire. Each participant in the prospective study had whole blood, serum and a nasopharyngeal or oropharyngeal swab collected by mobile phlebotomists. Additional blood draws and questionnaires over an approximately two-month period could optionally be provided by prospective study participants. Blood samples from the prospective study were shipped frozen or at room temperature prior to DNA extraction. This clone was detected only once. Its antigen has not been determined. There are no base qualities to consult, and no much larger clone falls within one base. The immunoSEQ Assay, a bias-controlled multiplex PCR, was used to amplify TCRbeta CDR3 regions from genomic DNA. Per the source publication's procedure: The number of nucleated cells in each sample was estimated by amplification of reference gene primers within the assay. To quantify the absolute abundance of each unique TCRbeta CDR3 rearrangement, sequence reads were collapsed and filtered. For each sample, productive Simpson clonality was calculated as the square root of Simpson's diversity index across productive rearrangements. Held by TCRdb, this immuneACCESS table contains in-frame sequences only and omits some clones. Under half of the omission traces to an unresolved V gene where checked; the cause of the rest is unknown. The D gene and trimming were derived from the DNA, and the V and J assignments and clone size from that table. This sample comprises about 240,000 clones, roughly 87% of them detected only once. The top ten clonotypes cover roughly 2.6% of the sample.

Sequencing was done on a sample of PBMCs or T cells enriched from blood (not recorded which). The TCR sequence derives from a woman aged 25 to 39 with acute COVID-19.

The nucleotides read TGTGCCAGCAGCTTATCTTTGCGGGAGACTGAAGCTTTCTTT. This translates into CASSLSLRETEAFF. The rearrangement joined TRBV7-2 to TRBJ1-1; the D gene identity is not certain. V loses 2 bases of germline sequence and J loses 5 bases, and the interval between the two ends is 12 bases. CDR1 and CDR2, per the germline V gene, are SGHTA and FQGNSA. The CDR3, cysteine through phenylalanine, is 14 amino acids long. CDR3 DNA is the only sequence kept; it has 42 bases, read in frame from the first base.